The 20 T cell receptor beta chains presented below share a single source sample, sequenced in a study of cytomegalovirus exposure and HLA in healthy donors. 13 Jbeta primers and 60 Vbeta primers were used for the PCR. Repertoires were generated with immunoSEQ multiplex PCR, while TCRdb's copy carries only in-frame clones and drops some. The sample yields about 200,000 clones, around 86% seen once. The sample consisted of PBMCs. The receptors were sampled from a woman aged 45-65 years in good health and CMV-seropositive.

In DNA form, the CDR3 reads TGTGCCAGCAGTTTAGAGGGCGAAGAAGCTTTCTTT. It specifies CASSLEGEEAFF. V is TRBV28 and J is TRBJ1-1; the D is unclear. The CDR3 is made up of 12 amino acids. Germline V CDR1 and CDR2: MDHEN, SYDVKM. V was pared by 2 bases and J by 8 bases, with 9 bases between.

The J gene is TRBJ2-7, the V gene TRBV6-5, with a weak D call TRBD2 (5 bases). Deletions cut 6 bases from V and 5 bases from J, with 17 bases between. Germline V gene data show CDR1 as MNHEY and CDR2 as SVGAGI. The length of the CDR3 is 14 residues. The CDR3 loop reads CASRRAGLPDEQYF. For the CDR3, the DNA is TGTGCCAGCAGGAGGGCAGGTCTTCCCGACGAGCAGTACTTC.

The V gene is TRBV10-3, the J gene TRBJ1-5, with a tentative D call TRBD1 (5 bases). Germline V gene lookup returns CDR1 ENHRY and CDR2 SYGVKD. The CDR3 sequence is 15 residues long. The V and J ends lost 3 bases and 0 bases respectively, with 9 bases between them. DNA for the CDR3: TGTGCCATCAGTGAAGCAGGGAATAGCAATCAGCCCCAGCATTTT. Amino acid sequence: CAISEAGNSNQPQHF.

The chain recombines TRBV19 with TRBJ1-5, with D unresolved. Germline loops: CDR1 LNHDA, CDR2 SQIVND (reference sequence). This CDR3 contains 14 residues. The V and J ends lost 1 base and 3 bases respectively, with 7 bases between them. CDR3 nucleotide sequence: TGTGCCAGTAGTATAGGCACGGTCAATCAGCCCCAGCATTTT. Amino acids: CASSIGTVNQPQHF.

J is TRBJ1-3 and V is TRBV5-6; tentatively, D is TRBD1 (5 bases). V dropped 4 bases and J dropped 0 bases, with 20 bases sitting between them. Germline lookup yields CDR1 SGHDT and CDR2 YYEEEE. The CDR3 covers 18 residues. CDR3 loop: CASSLRGPGGSSGNTIYF. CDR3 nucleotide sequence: TGTGCCAGCAGCCTCCGGGGCCCGGGGGGAAGCTCTGGAAACACCATATATTTT.

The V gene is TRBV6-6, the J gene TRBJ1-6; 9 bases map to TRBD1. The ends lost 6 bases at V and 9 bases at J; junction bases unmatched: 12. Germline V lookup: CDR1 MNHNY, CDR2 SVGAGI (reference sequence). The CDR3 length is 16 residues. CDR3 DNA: TGTGCCAGCAGACCACATTGGACAGGGGAGAGTTCACCCCTCCACTTT. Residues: CASRPHWTGESSPLHF.

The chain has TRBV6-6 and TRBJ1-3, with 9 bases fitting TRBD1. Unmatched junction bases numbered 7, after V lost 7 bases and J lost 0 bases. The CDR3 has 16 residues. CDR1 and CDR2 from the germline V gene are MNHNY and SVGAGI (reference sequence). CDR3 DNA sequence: TGTGCCAGCACCAGACAGGGGGTTACCTCTGGAAACACCATATATTTT. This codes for CASTRQGVTSGNTIYF.

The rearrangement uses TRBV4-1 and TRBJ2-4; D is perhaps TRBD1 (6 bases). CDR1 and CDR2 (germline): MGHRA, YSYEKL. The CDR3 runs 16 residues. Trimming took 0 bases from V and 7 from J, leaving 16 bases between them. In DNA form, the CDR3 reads TGCGCCAGCAGCCAAGATAAAGACAGGACTTGGAACATTCAGTACTTC. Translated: CASSQDKDRTWNIQYF.

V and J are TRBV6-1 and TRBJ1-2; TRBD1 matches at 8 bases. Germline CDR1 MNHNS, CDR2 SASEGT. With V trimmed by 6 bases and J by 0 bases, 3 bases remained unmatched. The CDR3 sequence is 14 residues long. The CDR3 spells CASRTDRANYGYTF. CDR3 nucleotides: TGTGCCAGCAGGACGGACAGGGCTAACTATGGCTACACCTTC.

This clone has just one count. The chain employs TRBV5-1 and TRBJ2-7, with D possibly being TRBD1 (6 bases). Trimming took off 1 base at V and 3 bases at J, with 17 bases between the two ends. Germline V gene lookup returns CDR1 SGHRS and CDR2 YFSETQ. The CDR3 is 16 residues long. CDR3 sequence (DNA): TGCGCCAGCAGCTTGAAGGCAGGGGAGATTGTCTACGAGCAGTACTTC. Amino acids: CASSLKAGEIVYEQYF.

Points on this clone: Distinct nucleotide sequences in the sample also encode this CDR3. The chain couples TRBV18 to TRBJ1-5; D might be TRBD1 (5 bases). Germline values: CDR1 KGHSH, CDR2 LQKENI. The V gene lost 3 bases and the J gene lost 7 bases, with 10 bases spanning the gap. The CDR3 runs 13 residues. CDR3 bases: TGTGCCAGCTCACCGGGGGGTGACCAGCCCCAGCATTTT. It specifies CASSPGGDQPQHF.

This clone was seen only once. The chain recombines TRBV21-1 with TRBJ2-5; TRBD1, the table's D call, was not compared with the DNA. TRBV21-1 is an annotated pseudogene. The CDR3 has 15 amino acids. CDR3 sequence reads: CASSLYGTYQETQYF. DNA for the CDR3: TGTGCCAGCAGCCTCTATGGGACATACCAAGAGACCCAGTACTTC.

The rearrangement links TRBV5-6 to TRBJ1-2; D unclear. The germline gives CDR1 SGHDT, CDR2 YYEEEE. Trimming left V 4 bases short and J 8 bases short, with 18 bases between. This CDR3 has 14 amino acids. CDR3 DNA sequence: TGTGCCAGCAGCAGAGGTACTGCCCTCCAGGGCTACACCTTC. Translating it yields CASSRGTALQGYTF.

The chain's CDR3 is CASRFRGEGYTF. In DNA form, the CDR3 reads TGTGCCAGCAGGTTCAGGGGGGAGGGCTACACCTTC. This chain connects TRBV6-5 to TRBJ1-2; 7 nucleotides match TRBD1. V shed 6 bases and J 8 bases; nucleotides not matched to a gene: 6. The germline V gene has CDR1 MNHEY and CDR2 SVGAGI. This CDR3 has 12 amino acids.

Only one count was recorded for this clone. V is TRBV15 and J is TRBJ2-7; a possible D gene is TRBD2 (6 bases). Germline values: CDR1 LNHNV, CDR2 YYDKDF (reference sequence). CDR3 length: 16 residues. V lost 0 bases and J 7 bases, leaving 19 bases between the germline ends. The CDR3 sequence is CATSRDRGIHTIEQYF. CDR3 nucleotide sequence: TGTGCCACCAGCAGAGATCGGGGGATCCACACTATAGAGCAGTACTTC.

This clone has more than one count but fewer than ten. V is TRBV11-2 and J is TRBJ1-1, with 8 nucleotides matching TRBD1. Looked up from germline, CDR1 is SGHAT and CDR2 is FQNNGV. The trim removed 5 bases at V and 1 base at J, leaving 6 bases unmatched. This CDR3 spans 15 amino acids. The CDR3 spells CASSPRTGQNTEAFF. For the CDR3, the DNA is TGTGCCAGCAGCCCTCGGACAGGGCAGAACACTGAAGCTTTCTTT.

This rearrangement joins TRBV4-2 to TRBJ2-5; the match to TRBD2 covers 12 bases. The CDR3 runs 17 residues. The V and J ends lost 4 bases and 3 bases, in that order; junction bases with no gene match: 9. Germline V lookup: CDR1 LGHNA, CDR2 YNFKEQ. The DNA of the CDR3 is TGTGCCAGCAGCCCTGTGGCTAGCGGGGGGGTGGAAGAGACCCAGTACTTC. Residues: CASSPVASGGVEETQYF.

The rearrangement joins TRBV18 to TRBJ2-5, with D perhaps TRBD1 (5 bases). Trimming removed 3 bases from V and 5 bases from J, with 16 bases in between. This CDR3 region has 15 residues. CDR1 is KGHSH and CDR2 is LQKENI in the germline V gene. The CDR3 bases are TGTGCCAGCTCACCCTTCTCAGGGTTCGGTGAGACCCAGTACTTC. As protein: CASSPFSGFGETQYF.

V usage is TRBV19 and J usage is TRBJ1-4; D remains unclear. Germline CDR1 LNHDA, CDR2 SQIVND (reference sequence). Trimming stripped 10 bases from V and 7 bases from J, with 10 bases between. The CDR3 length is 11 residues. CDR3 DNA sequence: TGTGCCACCCGGGAGGGTGAAAAACTGTTTTTT. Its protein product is CATREGEKLFF.

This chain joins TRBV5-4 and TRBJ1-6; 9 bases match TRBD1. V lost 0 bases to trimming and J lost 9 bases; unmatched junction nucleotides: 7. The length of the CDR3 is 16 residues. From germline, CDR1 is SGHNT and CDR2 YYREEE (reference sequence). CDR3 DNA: TGTGCCAGCAGCTTGGAGGGACAGGGATGGGGTTCACCCCTCCACTTT. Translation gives CASSLEGQGWGSPLHF.